This entry features one TCR beta chain sequence. There are many counts of this clonotype. Its antigen remains undetermined. Per-base qualities were not stored, and no clone one base away is much larger. Only healthy Caucasian donors were included. Miltenyi CD45RO+ enrichment and human naive T-cell isolation kits were used to isolate memory (CD45RO+) and naive T cells from PBMC. The CDR3 numbers 14 residues from cysteine through phenylalanine. The DNA shown is the 42-base CDR3, in frame from base 1. The germline V gene sets CDR1 to MNHEY and CDR2 to SVGAGI. Trimming costs V 5 bases and J 7 bases, and their ends lie 15 bases apart. This sample is drawn from a study of identical twins (dated by TCRdb to about 2016). General notes on the study: The study deep-sequenced TCR alpha and beta repertoires from monozygotic twins, unrelated adults of various ages and cord blood to test whether fetal clonotypes persist. To rule out contamination, the twin experiments were replicated at different times with different library preparation protocols. General conclusions and limits of the study: Out-of-frame TCR alpha sharing in monozygotic twins was systematically underestimated by recombination models, whereas sharing between unrelated individuals was in agreement with the recombination models. Because the same donors could not be followed over many years, the conclusions depended on cross-sectional statistical analysis. Abundant cord blood beta clonotypes had fewer insertions, young adult naive repertoires showed a similar but weaker trend, and memory repertoires showed no such trend. Compared with coincidental sharing between unrelated individuals, an excess of low generation-probability sequences was observed among out-of-frame TCR alpha sequences shared between twins. Zero-insertion analyses could be partly confounded by invariant T cells such as MAIT and iNKT, although diverse VJ usage argued against such confounding for most clonotypes. Excess twin sharing in beta out-of-frame sequences was weaker because fewer shared sequences lowered the signal-to-noise ratio.

Receptor libraries were prepared by 5' RACE. TCRdb records Illumina HiSeq 2000 as the sequencer. A universal primer binding site was added through template switching, and the final cDNA carried a unique molecular identifier so that TCR cDNA molecules could be counted accurately. Specific primers in the conserved constant-segment region were used to synthesize first-strand cDNA for the TCR alpha and beta chains. To control for contamination, every cDNA library was double barcoded, receiving both a SMART-Mk sample barcode and Illumina barcodes. TruSeq adapter sequences, together with Illumina sample barcodes, were added in two successive PCR steps. The TCR alpha and beta cDNA libraries were sequenced on the Illumina HiSeq platform using custom primers. As for the original processing: MiGEC processed the raw reads to extract unique molecular identifiers, while MiXCR was used to determine the CDR3 positions. Recombination models were inferred per individual with the repgenHMM and IGoR tools using an EM algorithm. The analysis of shared clonotypes was done with the tcR package in R, with sharing normalized by the product of cloneset sizes. Out-of-frame nonproductive sequences were analyzed to study raw recombination free of thymic and clonal selection effects. Starting from the raw public reads, TCRdb applied fastp trimming at Q25, assembled clones with MiXCR and retained in-frame beta chains. Entries that share a CDR3 protein sequence are merged under the most common genes and DNA. These V and J calls rely on TCRdb rather than the paper's analysis. The sample table lists about 100,000 distinct CDR3 sequences, roughly 6% of them with a count of one. About 12% of the sample rests with the top ten.

The receptor was isolated from a woman in her forties or fifties in good health. Sequenced sample: memory T cells sorted from blood. The cell subset or site label, read with the paper, signifies: CD45RO+ enriched T cells. The V gene is TRBV6-5 and the J gene is TRBJ2-1; the D gene is possibly TRBD1, with 7 bases matching. CDR3 loop: CASSHTGEVNEQFF. The nucleotide sequence is given as TGTGCCAGCAGTCACACAGGGGAGGTGAATGAGCAGTTCTTC.